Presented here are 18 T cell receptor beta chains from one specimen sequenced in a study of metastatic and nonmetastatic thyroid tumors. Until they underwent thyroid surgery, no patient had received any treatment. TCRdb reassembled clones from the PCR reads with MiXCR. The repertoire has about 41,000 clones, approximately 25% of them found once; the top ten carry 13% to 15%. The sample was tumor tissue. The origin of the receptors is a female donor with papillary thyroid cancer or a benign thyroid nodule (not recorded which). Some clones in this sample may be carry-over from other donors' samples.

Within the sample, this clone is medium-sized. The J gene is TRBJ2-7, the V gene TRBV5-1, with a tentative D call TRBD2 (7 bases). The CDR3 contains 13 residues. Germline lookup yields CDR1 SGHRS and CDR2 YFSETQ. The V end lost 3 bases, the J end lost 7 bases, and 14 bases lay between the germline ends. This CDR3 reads CASSWGGAQEQYF. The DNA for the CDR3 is TGCGCCAGCAGCTGGGGGGGGGCGCAGGAGCAGTACTTC.

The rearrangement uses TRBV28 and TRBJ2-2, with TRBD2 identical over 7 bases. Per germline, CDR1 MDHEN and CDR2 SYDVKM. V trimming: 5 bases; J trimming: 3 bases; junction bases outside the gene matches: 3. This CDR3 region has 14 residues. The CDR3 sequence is CASSRTSDTGELFF. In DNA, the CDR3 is TGTGCCAGCAGTAGAACTAGCGACACCGGGGAGCTGTTTTTT.

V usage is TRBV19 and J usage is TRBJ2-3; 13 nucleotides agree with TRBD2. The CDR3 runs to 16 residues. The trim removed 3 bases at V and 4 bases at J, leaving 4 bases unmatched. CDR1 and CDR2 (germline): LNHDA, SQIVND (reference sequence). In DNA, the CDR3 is TGTGCCAGTAGTATCCGACTAGCGGGGGGACCAGATACGCAGTATTTT. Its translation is CASSIRLAGGPDTQYF.

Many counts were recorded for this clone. Written as DNA, the CDR3 is TGCAGTGCGAGCGACGGGACTTCGGTGAACACTGAAGCTTTCTTT. This sequence encodes CSASDGTSVNTEAFF. V is TRBV20-1 and J is TRBJ1-1, with D perhaps TRBD1 (5 bases). CDR3 size: 15 residues. The germline V and J ends were trimmed by 6 bases and 0 bases, with 17 bases remaining between them. Per the germline V gene, CDR1 is DFQATT and CDR2 is SNEGSKA (reference sequence).

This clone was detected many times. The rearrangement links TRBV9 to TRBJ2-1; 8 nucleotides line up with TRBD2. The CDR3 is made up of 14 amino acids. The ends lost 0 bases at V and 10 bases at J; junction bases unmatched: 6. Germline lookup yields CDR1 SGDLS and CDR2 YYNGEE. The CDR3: CASSVAGLADEQFF. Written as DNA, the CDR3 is TGTGCCAGCAGCGTAGCTGGACTAGCAGACGAGCAGTTCTTC.

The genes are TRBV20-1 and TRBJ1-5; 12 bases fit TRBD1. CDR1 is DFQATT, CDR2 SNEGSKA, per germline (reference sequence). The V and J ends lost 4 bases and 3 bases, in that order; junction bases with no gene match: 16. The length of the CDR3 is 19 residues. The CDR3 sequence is CSANPFRDRGLSNNQPQHF. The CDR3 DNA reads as TGCAGTGCTAACCCTTTCCGGGACAGGGGGCTTTCTAACAATCAGCCCCAGCATTTT.

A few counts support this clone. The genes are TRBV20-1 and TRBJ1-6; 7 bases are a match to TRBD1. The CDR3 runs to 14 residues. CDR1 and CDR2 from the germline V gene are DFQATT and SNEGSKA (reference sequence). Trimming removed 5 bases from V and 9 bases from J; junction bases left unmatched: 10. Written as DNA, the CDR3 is TGCAGTGCTTCCGAGGGGGCAGGGAGTTCACCCCTCCACTTT. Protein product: CSASEGAGSSPLHF.

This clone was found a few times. CDR3 sequence reads: CASSLGGHQPQHF. The CDR3 DNA is TGTGCCAGCAGCCTAGGGGGGCACCAGCCCCAGCATTTT. V gene TRBV6-1 combines with J gene TRBJ1-5; weak D call: TRBD1 (6 bases). Germline V gene data show CDR1 as MNHNS and CDR2 as SASEGT. Trimming removed 6 bases at V and 7 bases at J, with 13 bases between. The CDR3 sequence is 13 residues long.

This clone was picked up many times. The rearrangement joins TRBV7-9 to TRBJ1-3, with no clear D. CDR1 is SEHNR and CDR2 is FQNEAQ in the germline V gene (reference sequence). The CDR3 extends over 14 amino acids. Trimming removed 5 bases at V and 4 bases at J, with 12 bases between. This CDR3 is CASSDWRSGNTIYF. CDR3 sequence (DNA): TGTGCCAGCAGCGACTGGCGGTCAGGAAACACCATATATTTT.

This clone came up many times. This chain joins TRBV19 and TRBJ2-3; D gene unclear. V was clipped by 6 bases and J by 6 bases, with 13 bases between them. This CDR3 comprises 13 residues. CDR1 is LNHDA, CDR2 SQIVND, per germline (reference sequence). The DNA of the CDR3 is TGTGCCAGTAGCCCCTTGGTAACCGATACGCAGTATTTT. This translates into CASSPLVTDTQYF.

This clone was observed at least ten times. CDR3 residues: CASSDGLAGVLTQYF. DNA of the CDR3: TGTGCCAGCAGTGATGGACTAGCGGGGGTCCTGACCCAGTACTTC. The chain employs TRBV6-2 or TRBV6-3 and TRBJ2-5; TRBD2 aligns across 13 bases. Per germline, CDR1 MNHEY and CDR2 SVGEGT. Unmatched junction bases numbered 7, after V lost 5 bases and J lost 7 bases. The CDR3 is 15 amino acids.

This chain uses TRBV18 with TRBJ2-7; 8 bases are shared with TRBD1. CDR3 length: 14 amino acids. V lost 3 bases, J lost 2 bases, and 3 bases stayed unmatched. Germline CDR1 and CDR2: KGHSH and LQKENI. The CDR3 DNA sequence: TGTGCCAGCTCACCTCCACAGGGGGCCTACGAGCAGTACTTC. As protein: CASSPPQGAYEQYF.

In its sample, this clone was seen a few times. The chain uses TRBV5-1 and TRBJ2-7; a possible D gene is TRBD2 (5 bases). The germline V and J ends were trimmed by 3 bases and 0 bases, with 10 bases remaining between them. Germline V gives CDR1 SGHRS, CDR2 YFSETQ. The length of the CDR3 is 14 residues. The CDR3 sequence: CASSWTADSYEQYF. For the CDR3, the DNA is TGCGCCAGCAGCTGGACTGCCGACTCCTACGAGCAGTACTTC.

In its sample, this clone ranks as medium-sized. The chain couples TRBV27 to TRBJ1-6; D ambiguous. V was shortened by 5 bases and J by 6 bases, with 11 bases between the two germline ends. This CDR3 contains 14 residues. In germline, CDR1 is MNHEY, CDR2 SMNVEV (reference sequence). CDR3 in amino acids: CASSLFAPNSPLHF. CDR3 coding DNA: TGTGCCAGCAGTCTCTTCGCCCCTAATTCACCCCTCCACTTT.

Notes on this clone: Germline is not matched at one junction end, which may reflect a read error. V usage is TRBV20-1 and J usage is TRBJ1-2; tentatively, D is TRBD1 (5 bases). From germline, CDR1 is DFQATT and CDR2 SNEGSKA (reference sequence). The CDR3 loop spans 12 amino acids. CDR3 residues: CSARGQGYDYTF. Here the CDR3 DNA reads TGCAGTGCTAGAGGGCAGGGCTATGACTACACCTTC.

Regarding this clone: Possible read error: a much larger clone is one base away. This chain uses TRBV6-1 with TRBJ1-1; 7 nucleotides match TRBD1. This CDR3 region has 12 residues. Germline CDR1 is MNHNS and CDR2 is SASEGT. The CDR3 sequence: CAGSDRATESFF. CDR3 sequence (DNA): TGTGCCGGCTCAGACAGGGCGACTGAATCTTTCTTT.

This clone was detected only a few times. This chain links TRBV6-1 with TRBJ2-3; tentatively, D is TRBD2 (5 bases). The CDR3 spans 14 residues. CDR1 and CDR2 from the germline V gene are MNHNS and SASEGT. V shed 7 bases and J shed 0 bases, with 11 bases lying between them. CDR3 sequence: CASKSGFSTDTQYF. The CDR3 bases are TGTGCCAGCAAGAGCGGTTTTAGCACAGATACGCAGTATTTT.

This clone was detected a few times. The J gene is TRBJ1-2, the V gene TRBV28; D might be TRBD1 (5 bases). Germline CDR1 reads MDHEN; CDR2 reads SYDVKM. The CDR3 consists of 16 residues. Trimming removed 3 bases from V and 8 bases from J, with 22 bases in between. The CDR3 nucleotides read TGTGCCAGCAGTTTTCCCGACAGTGTCGGGGTAGGCGGCTACACCTTC. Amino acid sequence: CASSFPDSVGVGGYTF.